This T cell receptor (beta chain) emerged from a study of cytomegalovirus exposure and HLA in healthy donors. Primers for the PCR totalled 60 Vbeta and 13 Jbeta. Repertoires were generated with immunoSEQ multiplex PCR, while TCRdb's copy carries only in-frame clones and drops some. The repertoire has tens of thousands of clones, approximately 81% of them found once; the top ten carry almost 7.5%. The V and J ends lost 2 bases and 2 bases respectively, with 10 bases between them. Germline V gene lookup returns CDR1 MNHEY and CDR2 SMNVEV (reference sequence). This CDR3 has 14 amino acids. Donors had nominal health at sampling but likely had unrecorded immune exposures.

The chain has TRBV27 and TRBJ2-7; D might be TRBD1 (6 bases). The specimen sequenced was PBMCs. The source of this sequence is a woman in her 30s in good health and CMV-seropositive. As DNA, the CDR3 is TGTGCCAGCAGTTTAGGGGGCGCAGCCTACGAGCAGTACTTC. It encodes CASSLGGAAYEQYF.